Sequencing of this TCR beta chain was carried out in a study of control samples from healthy donors and cancer patients. Sequenced by immunoSEQ multiplex PCR; TCRdb stores in-frame clones only, minus some. The sample yields 130,000 or so clones, about 89% seen once. This CDR3 has 14 residues. Germline-derived CDR1 and CDR2 are SGHAT and FQNNGV. The V and J ends lost 3 bases and 6 bases, in that order; junction bases with no gene match: 6. The sequence was collected from a man over 45 in good health. The genes are TRBV11-2 and TRBJ1-1; 8 bases are shared with TRBD1. The sequenced material came from blood. The CDR3 DNA reads TGTGCCAGCAGCTTTGGACAGGGAGGCGCTGAAGCTTTCTTT. Encoded protein: CASSFGQGGAEAFF.